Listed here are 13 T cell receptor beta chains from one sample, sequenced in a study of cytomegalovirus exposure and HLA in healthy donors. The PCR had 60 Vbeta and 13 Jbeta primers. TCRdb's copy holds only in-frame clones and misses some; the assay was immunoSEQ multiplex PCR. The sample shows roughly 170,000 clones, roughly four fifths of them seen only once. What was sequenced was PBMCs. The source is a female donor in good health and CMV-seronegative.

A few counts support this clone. The DNA for the CDR3 is TGTGCCAGCTCACCAACGGGACTAGCGGGAGGGCCGGCAGATACGCAGTATTTT. Its protein product is CASSPTGLAGGPADTQYF. J is TRBJ2-3 and V is TRBV18; 16 nucleotides align to TRBD2. Trimming removed 2 bases from V and 4 bases from J; junction bases left unmatched: 6. Germline V gives CDR1 KGHSH, CDR2 LQKENI. The CDR3 consists of 18 residues.

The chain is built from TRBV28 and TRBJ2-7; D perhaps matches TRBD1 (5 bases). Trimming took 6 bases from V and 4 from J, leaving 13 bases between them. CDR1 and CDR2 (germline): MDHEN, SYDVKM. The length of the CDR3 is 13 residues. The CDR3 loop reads CASSSRVQYEQYF. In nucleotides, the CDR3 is TGTGCCAGCAGCAGCAGGGTCCAGTACGAGCAGTACTTC.

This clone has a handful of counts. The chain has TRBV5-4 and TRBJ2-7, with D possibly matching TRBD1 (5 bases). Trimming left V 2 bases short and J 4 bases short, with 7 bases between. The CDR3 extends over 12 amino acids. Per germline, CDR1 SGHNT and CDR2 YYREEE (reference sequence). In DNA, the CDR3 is TGTGCCAGCAGCTTAGGGGTTTACGAGCAGTACTTC. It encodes CASSLGVYEQYF.

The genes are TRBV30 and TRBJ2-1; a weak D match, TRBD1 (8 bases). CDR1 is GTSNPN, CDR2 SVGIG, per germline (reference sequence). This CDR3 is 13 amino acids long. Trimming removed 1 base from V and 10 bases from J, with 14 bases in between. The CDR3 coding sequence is TGTGCCTGGAGTGGTGACAGGGGAGGGGAGCAGTTCTTC. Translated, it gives CAWSGDRGGEQFF.

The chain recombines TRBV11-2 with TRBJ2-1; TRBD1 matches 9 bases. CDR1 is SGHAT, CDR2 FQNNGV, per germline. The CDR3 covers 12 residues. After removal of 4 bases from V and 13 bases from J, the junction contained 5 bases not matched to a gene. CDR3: CASSSGTGTQFF. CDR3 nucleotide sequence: TGTGCCAGCAGCTCCGGGACAGGGACACAGTTCTTC.

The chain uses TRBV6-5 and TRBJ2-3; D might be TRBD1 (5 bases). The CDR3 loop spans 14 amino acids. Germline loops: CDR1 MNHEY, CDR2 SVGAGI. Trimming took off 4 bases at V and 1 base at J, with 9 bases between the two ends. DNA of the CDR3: TGTGCCAGCAGTTTGGTACAGGGCACAGATACGCAGTATTTT. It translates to CASSLVQGTDTQYF.

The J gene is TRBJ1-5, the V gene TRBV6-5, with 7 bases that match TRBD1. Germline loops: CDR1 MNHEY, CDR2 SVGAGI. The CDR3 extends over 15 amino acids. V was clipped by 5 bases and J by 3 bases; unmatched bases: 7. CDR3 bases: TGTGCCAGCAGTGTGGCAGGGGGGAACAATCAGCCCCAGCATTTT. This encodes CASSVAGGNNQPQHF.

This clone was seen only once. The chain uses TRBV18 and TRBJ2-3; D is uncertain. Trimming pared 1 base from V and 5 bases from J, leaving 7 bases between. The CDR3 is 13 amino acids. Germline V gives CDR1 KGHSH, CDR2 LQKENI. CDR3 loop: CASSPLRRDTQYF. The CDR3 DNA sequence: TGTGCCAGCTCACCACTGAGGAGAGATACGCAGTATTTT.

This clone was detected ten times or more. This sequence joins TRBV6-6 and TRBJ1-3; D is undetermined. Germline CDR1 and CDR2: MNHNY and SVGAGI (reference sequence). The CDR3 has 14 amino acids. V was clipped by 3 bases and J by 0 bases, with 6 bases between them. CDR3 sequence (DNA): TGTGCCAGCAGTTATGAGAGCTCTGGAAACACCATATATTTT. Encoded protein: CASSYESSGNTIYF.

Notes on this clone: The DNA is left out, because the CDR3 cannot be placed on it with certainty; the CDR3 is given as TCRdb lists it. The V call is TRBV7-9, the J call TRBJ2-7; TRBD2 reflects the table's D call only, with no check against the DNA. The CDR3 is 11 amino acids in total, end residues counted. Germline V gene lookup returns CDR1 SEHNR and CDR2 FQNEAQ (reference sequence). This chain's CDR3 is CASTSGAEQYF.

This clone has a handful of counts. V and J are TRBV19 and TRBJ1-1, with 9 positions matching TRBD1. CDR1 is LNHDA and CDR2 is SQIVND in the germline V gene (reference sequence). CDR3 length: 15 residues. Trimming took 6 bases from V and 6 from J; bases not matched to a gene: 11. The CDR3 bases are TGTGCCAGTAGAGGGGGGGACAGGGTCGGTCCTGAAGCTTTCTTT. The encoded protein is CASRGGDRVGPEAFF.

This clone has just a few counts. The chain's CDR3 is CASSLGGQVRSYEQYF. CDR3 in DNA: TGCGCCAGCAGCTTGGGAGGACAGGTTCGCTCCTACGAGCAGTACTTC. The V call is TRBV5-1, the J call TRBJ2-7, with 7 nucleotides matching TRBD1. J was trimmed by 0 bases and V by 0 bases; bases with no gene match: 6. The germline V gene encodes CDR1 SGHRS and CDR2 YFSETQ. CDR3 length equals 16 residues.

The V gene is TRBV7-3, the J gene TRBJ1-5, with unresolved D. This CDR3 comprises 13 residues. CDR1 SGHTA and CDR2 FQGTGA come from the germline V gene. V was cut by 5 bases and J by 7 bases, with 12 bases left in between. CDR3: CASSLTREQPQHF. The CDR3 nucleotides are TGTGCCAGCAGCCTGACACGGGAACAGCCCCAGCATTTT.